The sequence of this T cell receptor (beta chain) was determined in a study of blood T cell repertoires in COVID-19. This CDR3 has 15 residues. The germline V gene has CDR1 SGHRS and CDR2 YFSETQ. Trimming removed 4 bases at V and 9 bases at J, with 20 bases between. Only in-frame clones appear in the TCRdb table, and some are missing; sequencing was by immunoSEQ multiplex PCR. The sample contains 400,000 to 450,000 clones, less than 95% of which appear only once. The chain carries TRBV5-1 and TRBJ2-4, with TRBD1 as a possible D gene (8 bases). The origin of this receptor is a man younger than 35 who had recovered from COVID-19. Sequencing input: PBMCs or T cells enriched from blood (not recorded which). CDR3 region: CASSAGGGGFGIQYF. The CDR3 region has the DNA TGCGCCAGCAGCGCAGGGGGCGGGGGTTTTGGCATTCAGTACTTC. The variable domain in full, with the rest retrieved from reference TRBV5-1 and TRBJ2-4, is KAGVTQTPRYLIKTRGQQVTLSCSPISGHRSVSWYQQTPGQGLQFLFEYFSETQRNKGNFPGRFSGRQFSNSRSEMNVSTLELGDSALYLCASSAGGGGFGIQYFGAGTRLSVL.